This is a list of T cell receptor beta chains from one sample in a study of shared clonotypes between healthy human individuals. Libraries were prepared by immunoSEQ multiplex PCR; TCRdb keeps only in-frame clonotypes and omits some of them. The top ten clones hold less than 1.5% of a sample with 950,000 to 1,100,000 clones, roughly 80% of them seen once. Sample: memory CD4+ T cells sorted from blood. The receptors originated from a man younger than 30 in good health. Both conserved end residues are trimmed from each CDR3. Each record gives: V gene, J gene, CDR3 protein.

TRBV5-1	TRBJ2-3	ASSLDGVDTDTQY
TRBV2	TRBJ2-1	ASSETVNEQF
TRBV18	TRBJ2-5	ASSPPNRGETQY
TRBV5-1	TRBJ1-5	ASSLDLNQPQH
TRBV29-1	TRBJ2-6	SVEAGPGANVLT
TRBV25-1	TRBJ2-3	ASSDGLGTDTQY
TRBV19	TRBJ2-2	ASNHLNTGELF
TRBV6-6	TRBJ2-5	ASSYLSAGQETQY
TRBV5-8	TRBJ1-3	ASTHTTVWGAIGNTIY
TRBV7-9	TRBJ1-4	ASSPGLSTNEKLF
TRBV30	TRBJ1-1	AWSFSTGRNTEAF
TRBV30	TRBJ1-5	ACNSWESQPQH
TRBV9	TRBJ2-1	ASSGGPSGYLSYNEQF
TRBV7-3	TRBJ2-7	ASSQNGGGPFLIHEQY
TRBV6-6	TRBJ2-5	ASSYAAGGRETQY
TRBV5-1	TRBJ1-4	ASSLEAGRHEKLF
TRBV5-1	TRBJ1-6	ASSLQGNNSPLH